These 5 T cell receptor beta chains originate from one sample sequenced in a study of Ad26.COV2.S vaccination and SARS-CoV-2 variants (dated by TCRdb to the early 2020s). The library came from the immunoSEQ multiplex PCR assay. TCRdb took this table from immuneACCESS and kept in-frame rearrangements with V and J called. Such tables lack part of the clones; where checked against another copy, unresolved V genes explain under half of the gap, and the rest is unexplained. For this sample there are about 440,000 clones; around 90% appear just once. More than 3.5% of the sample comes from the top ten. The treatment or condition label, read with the paper, signifies: some 20 received Ad26.COV2.S at low or high dose, single or two shots; about 5 received placebo; per-sample allocation not given. Repertoires of vaccine and placebo recipients were sequenced from samples collected on day 63 after the first injection.

The starting material was peripheral blood, obtained in a trial of Ad26.COV2.S vaccine versus placebo. The receptors shown here come from a person aged 18 to 59 who received the Ad26.COV2.S COVID-19 vaccine or a placebo.

The J gene is TRBJ1-1, the V gene TRBV5-1; a possible D gene is TRBD1 (5 bases). The germline V and J ends were trimmed by 3 bases and 11 bases, with 17 bases remaining between them. The CDR3 has 13 residues. In germline, CDR1 is SGHRS, CDR2 YFSETQ. CDR3 nucleotide sequence: TGCGCCAGCAGCTCGACCGTAGGGGAGTCGGCTTTCTTT. Protein product: CASSSTVGESAFF.

The chain links TRBV12-3 or TRBV12-4 to TRBJ2-7; 7 nucleotides line up with TRBD1. This CDR3 comprises 12 residues. The trim removed 8 bases at V and 4 bases at J, leaving 5 bases unmatched. CDR3 protein: CASSQGEYEQYF. CDR3 coding DNA: TGTGCCAGCTCCCAGGGGGAATACGAGCAGTACTTC.

The chain uses TRBV4-2 and TRBJ1-2; possible D gene TRBD1, 5 bases. V lost 4 bases to trimming and J lost 1 base, with 7 bases between them. There are 13 residues in the CDR3. Germline V gene data show CDR1 as LGHNA and CDR2 as YNFKEQ. CDR3 residues: CASSRDLNYGYTF. The CDR3 bases are TGTGCCAGCAGCCGGGACCTTAACTATGGCTACACCTTC.

The chain has TRBV5-5 and TRBJ2-1, with TRBD2 identical over 11 bases. This CDR3 contains 15 residues. Unmatched junction bases numbered 4, after V lost 3 bases and J lost 5 bases. The germline V gene encodes CDR1 SGHKS and CDR2 YYEKEE (reference sequence). CDR3 protein: CASSSLAGGNNEQFF. DNA for the CDR3: TGTGCCAGCAGCTCTCTAGCGGGAGGCAACAATGAGCAGTTCTTC.

The genes are TRBV2 and TRBJ2-1; D unclear. Germline-derived CDR1 and CDR2 are SNHLY and FYNNEI. The CDR3 is 15 residues long. The V and J ends lost 5 bases and 2 bases respectively, with 13 bases between them. The CDR3 loop reads CASSWQGRTYNEQFF. Written as DNA, the CDR3 is TGTGCCAGCAGTTGGCAAGGACGAACCTACAATGAGCAGTTCTTC. The full variable domain, its missing parts supplied by reference TRBV2 and TRBJ2-1, is EPEVTQTPSHQVTQMGQEVILRCVPISNHLYFYWYRQILGQKVEFLVSFYNNEISEKSEIFDDQFSVERPDGSNFTLKIRSTKLEDSAMYFCASSWQGRTYNEQFFGPGTRLTVL.